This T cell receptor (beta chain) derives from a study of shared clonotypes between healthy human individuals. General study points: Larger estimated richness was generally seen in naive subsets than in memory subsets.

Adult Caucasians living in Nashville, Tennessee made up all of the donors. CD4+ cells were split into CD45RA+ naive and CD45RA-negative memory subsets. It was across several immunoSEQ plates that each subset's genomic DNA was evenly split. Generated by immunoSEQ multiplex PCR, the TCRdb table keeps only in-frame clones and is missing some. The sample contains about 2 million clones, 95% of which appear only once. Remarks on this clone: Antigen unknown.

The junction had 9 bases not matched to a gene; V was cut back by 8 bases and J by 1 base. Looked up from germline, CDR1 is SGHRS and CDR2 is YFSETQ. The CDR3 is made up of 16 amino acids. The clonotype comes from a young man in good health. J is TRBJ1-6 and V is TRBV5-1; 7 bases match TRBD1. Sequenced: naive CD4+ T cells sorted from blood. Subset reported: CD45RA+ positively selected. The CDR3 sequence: CARGQIHGSYNSPLHF. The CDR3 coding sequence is TGCGCCAGGGGACAGATCCACGGTTCCTATAATTCACCCCTCCACTTT.